This T cell receptor (beta chain) was recovered during a study of STAT5B mutations in CD4+ large granular lymphocyte leukemia. Assay: immunoSEQ multiplex PCR; the TCRdb copy retains only in-frame clones and omits some. The table shows tens of thousands of clones, with over 80% occurring only once. This clone was seen only once. Losses at the gene ends were 4 bases for V and 3 bases for J; bases not matched to a gene: 5. The CDR3 has 14 amino acids. Germline CDR1 MNHEY, CDR2 SMNVEV (reference sequence). Sequencing used CD4+ T cells from blood buffy coats. This TCR derives from a human donor in good health. The chain joins TRBV27 to TRBJ2-7; 8 bases are a match to TRBD1. Written as DNA, the CDR3 is TGTGCCAGCAGTTACGGACAGGGCCACTACGAGCAGTACTTC. Its translation is CASSYGQGHYEQYF.